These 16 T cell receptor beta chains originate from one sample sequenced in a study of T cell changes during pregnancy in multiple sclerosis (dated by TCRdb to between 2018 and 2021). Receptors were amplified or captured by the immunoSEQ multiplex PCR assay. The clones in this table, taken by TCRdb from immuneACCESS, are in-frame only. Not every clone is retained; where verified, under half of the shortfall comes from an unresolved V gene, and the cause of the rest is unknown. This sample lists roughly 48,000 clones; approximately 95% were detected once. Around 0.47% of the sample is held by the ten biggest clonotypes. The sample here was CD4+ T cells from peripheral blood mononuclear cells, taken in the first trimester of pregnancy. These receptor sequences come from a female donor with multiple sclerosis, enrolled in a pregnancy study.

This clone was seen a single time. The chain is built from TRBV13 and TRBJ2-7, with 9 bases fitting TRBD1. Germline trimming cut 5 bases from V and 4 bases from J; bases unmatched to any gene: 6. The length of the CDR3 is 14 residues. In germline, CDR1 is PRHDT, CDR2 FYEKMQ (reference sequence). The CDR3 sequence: CASSLRQGVYEQYF. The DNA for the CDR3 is TGTGCCAGCAGCCTGCGACAGGGGGTTTACGAGCAGTACTTC.

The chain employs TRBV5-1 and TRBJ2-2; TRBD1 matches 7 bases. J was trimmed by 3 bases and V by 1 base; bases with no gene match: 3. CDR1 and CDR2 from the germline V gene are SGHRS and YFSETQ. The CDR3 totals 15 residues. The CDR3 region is CASSLFGTDTGELFF. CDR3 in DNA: TGCGCCAGCAGCTTGTTCGGGACAGACACCGGGGAGCTGTTTTTT.

The CDR3 DNA follows: TGTGCCAGCAGTAGACTAGCGGGGGGCAACTTTCAAGAGACCCAGTACTTC. Amino acids: CASSRLAGGNFQETQYF. V gene TRBV2 combines with J gene TRBJ2-5, with 13 nucleotides matching TRBD2. V lost 5 bases to trimming and J lost 2 bases; unmatched junction nucleotides: 8. CDR3 length equals 17 residues. Germline V gene sequence: CDR1 SNHLY, CDR2 FYNNEI.

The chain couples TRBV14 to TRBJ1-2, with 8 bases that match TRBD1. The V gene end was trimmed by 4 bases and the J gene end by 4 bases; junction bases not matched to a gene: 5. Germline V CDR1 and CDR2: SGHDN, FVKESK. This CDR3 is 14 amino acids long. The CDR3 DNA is TGTGCCAGCAGCCGATGGGACAGGATCTATGGCTACACCTTC. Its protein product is CASSRWDRIYGYTF. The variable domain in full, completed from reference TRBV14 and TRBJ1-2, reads EAGVTQFPSHSVIEKGQTVTLRCDPISGHDNLYWYRRVMGKEIKFLLHFVKESKQDESGMPNNRFLAERTGGTYSTLKVQPAELEDSGVYFCASSRWDRIYGYTFGSGTRLTVV.

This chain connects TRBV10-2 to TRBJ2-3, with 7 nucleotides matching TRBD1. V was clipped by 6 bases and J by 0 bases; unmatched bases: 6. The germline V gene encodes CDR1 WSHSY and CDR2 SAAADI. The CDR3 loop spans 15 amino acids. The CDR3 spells CASRATGLSTDTQYF. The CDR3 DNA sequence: TGCGCCAGCAGAGCGACAGGGTTGAGCACAGATACGCAGTATTTT.

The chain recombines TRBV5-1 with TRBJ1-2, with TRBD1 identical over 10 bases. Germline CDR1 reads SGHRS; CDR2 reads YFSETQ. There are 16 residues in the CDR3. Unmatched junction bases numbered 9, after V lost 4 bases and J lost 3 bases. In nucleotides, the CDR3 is TGCGCCAGCAGCCCGGCGAGACAGGGGGCTCACTATGGCTACACCTTC. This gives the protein CASSPARQGAHYGYTF.

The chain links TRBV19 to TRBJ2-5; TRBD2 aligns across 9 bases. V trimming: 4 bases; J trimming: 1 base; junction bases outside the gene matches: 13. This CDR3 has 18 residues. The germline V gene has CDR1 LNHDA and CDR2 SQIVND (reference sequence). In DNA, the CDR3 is TGTGCCAGTAGTAGGCTTAGCGGGGGAGCGACCTTCCAAGAGACCCAGTACTTC. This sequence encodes CASSRLSGGATFQETQYF. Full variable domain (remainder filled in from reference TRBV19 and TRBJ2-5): DGGITQSPKYLFRKEGQNVTLSCEQNLNHDAMYWYRQDPGQGLRLIYYSQIVNDFQKGDIAEGYSVSREKKESFPLTVTSAQKNPTAFYLCASSRLSGGATFQETQYFGPGTRLLVL.

This CDR3 reads CASSGTRGGQPQHF. CDR3 coding DNA: TGTGCCAGCAGTGGGACCCGAGGAGGTCAGCCCCAGCATTTT. The chain employs TRBV6-1 and TRBJ1-5; D ambiguous. This CDR3 contains 14 residues. Germline V gene sequence: CDR1 MNHNS, CDR2 SASEGT. The V end lost 4 bases, the J end lost 6 bases, and 13 bases lay between the germline ends.

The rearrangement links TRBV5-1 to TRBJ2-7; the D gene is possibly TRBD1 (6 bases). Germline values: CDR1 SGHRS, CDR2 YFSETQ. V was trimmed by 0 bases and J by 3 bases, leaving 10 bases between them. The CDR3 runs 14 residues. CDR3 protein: CASSLETGRYEQYF. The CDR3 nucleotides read TGCGCCAGCAGCTTGGAGACAGGTCGCTACGAGCAGTACTTC.

The CDR3 loop is CASSFYRGAETQYF. Here the CDR3 DNA reads TGTGCCAGCAGCTTCTATCGCGGGGCAGAGACCCAGTACTTC. The chain has TRBV7-2 and TRBJ2-5, with D possibly matching TRBD2 (6 bases). The V end lost 3 bases, the J end lost 4 bases, and 12 bases lay between the germline ends. Per germline, CDR1 SGHTA and CDR2 FQGNSA. This CDR3 spans 14 amino acids.

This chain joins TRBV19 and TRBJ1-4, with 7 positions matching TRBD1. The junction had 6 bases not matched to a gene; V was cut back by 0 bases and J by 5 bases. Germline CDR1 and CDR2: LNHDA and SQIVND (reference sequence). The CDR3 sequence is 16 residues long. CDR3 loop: CASSIEGTGVNEKLFF. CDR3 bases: TGTGCCAGTAGTATAGAAGGAACAGGGGTCAATGAAAAACTGTTTTTT.

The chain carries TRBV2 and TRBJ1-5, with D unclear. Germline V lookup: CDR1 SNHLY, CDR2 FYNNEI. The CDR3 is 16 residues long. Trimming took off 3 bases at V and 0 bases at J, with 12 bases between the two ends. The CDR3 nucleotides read TGTGCCAGCAGTGAGCGCGACGGAGCTAGCAATCAGCCCCAGCATTTT. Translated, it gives CASSERDGASNQPQHF.

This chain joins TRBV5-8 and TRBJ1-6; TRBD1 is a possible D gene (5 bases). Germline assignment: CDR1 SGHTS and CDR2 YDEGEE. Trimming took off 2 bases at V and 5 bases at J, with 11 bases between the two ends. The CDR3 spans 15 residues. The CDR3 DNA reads TGTGCCAGCAGCTTCAGGGTCATCCATAATTCACCCCTCCACTTT. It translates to CASSFRVIHNSPLHF.

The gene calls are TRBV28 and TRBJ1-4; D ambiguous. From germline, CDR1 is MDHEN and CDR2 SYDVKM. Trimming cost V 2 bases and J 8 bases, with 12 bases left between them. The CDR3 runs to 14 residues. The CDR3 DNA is TGTGCCAGCAGTTTAACGGGAGGCGACGAAAAACTGTTTTTT. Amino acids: CASSLTGGDEKLFF.

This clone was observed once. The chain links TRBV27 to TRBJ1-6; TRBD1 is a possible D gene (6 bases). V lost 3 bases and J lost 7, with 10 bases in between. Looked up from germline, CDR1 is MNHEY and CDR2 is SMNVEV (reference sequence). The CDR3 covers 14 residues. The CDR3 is CASSFGTRNSPLHF. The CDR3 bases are TGTGCCAGCAGTTTCGGGACACGGAATTCACCCCTCCACTTT.

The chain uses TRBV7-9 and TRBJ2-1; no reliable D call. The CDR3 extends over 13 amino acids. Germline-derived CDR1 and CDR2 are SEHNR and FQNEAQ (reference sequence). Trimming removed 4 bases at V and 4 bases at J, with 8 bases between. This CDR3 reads CASSSTEYNEQFF. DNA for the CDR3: TGTGCCAGCAGCTCTACAGAGTACAATGAGCAGTTCTTC.